The clone carrying this T cell receptor (beta chain) was seen many times. The antigen is unknown. The data derive from a study of T-cell memory formation after mild COVID-19. Via MiXCR, TCRdb re-called the 5' RACE reads, giving one row per CDR3 protein. This sample has 470,000 or so distinct CDR3 sequences; 18% occur once, and the top ten carry 20% to 25%. Findings and limits, study-wide: Mainly CM and EM harbored the contracting CD4+ clones; mainly EMRA harbored the CD8+ ones. While clones contracting from day 15 to 85 were balanced between CD4 and CD8, later expanders leaned CD4+.

Germline assignment: CDR1 SGHRS and CDR2 YFSETQ. V was trimmed by 6 bases and J by 5 bases, leaving 20 bases between them. CDR3 length equals 15 residues. The clonotype comes from a man aged 18 to 29 who had mild COVID-19 (a few samples of this study predate the infection). Cell type and time point are not known. Sample: PBMCs or a T cell subset sorted from them (not recorded which). The chain carries TRBV5-1 and TRBJ2-5; possible D gene TRBD2, 7 bases. CDR3 loop: CASNPGRGGAETQYF. The CDR3 DNA follows: TGCGCCAGCAACCCTGGGAGGGGGGGGGCCGAGACCCAGTACTTC.